Each of the 23 T cell receptor beta chains below was sequenced from the same sample in a study of chronic HIV infection and antiretroviral therapy. One entry per CDR3 protein results from TCRdb running MiXCR on the 5' RACE reads. The data show 40,000 to 50,000 distinct CDR3 sequences, with approximately 19% seen just once and around 2.8% held by the top ten. The sequenced sample consisted of peripheral blood. All receptors come from an adult who had HIV and had not received antiretroviral therapy, or was an uninfected healthy control (not recorded which).

The V call is TRBV29-1, the J call TRBJ2-3; maybe TRBD2 (6 bases). CDR1 and CDR2 (germline): SQVTM, ANQGSEA. The CDR3 is 12 amino acids. V was trimmed by 4 bases and J by 5 bases, leaving 10 bases between them. The CDR3 sequence: CSVVGTQDTQYF. The DNA of the CDR3 is TGCAGCGTTGTCGGGACTCAAGATACGCAGTATTTT.

The rearrangement uses TRBV9 and TRBJ2-7; the match to TRBD1 covers 10 bases. Trimming took 4 bases from V and 0 from J; bases not matched to a gene: 4. The CDR3 loop spans 15 amino acids. Germline CDR1 is SGDLS and CDR2 is YYNGEE. The CDR3 loop is CASSSGQGVSYEQYF. The DNA of the CDR3 is TGTGCCAGCAGCTCAGGACAGGGGGTCTCCTACGAGCAGTACTTC. The variable domain in full, completed from reference TRBV9 and TRBJ2-7, reads DSGVTQTPKHLITATGQRVTLRCSPRSGDLSVYWYQQSLDQGLQFLIQYYNGEERAKGNILERFSAQQFPDLHSELNLSSLELGDSALYFCASSSGQGVSYEQYFGPGTRLTVT.

The table lists this clonotype with a few counts. This chain uses TRBV15 with TRBJ2-3; possible D gene TRBD2, 6 bases. Germline V CDR1 and CDR2: LNHNV, YYDKDF (reference sequence). There are 16 residues in the CDR3. Trimming took off 0 bases at V and 1 base at J, with 11 bases between the two ends. DNA for the CDR3: TGTGCCACCAGCAGAGATTTGGCTAGCGGCACAGATACGCAGTATTTT. It encodes CATSRDLASGTDTQYF.

Ten or more counts support this clonotype. V and J are TRBV29-1 and TRBJ2-3; no clear D gene. Trimming removed 7 bases from V and 2 bases from J, with 13 bases in between. CDR3 length: 13 residues. Per germline, CDR1 SQVTM and CDR2 ANQGSEA. The CDR3 region has the DNA TGCAGCGCCCTTTTTTACTCCACAGATACGCAGTATTTT. Its protein is CSALFYSTDTQYF.

In its sample, this clonotype was seen a few times. The chain carries TRBV29-1 and TRBJ2-3; 8 bases fit TRBD2. V shed 4 bases and J 1 base; nucleotides not matched to a gene: 4. Germline CDR1 is SQVTM and CDR2 is ANQGSEA. The CDR3 contains 14 residues. CDR3 nucleotides: TGCAGCGTTGGAGCGGGACTAGGCACAGATACGCAGTATTTT. Encoded protein: CSVGAGLGTDTQYF.

This chain joins TRBV7-2 and TRBJ2-1; D uncertain. This CDR3 spans 14 amino acids. Germline V CDR1 and CDR2: SGHTA, FQGNSA. The V end lost 0 bases, the J end lost 3 bases, and 6 bases lay between the germline ends. In nucleotides, the CDR3 is TGTGCCAGCAGCTTAGCGCCGGACTACAATGAGCAGTTCTTC. Translation: CASSLAPDYNEQFF.

The rearrangement uses TRBV29-1 and TRBJ2-1; D tentatively fits TRBD1 or TRBD2 (5 bases each). The germline CDR1 and CDR2 sequences are SQVTM and ANQGSEA. V lost 6 bases to trimming and J lost 8 bases, with 5 bases between them. This CDR3 has 9 amino acids. The CDR3 is CSVGDEQFF. The CDR3 DNA reads TGCAGCGTGGGGGATGAGCAGTTCTTC.

This clonotype was detected only a few times. The J gene is TRBJ2-7, the V gene TRBV21-1; no check of the table's D call, TRBD1, against the DNA was made. TRBV21-1 is labeled a pseudogene. The CDR3 has 14 amino acids. In nucleotides, the CDR3 is TGTGCCAGCAGCACCCGGGACAGCCGAAGGGAGCAGTACTTC. Its protein is CASSTRDSRREQYF.

The chain employs TRBV28 and TRBJ1-1; 11 bases are a match to TRBD1. V was pared by 1 base and J by 4 bases, with 5 bases of the junction left unmatched. Germline values: CDR1 MDHEN, CDR2 SYDVKM. This CDR3 has 16 residues. The CDR3 DNA follows: TGTGCCAGCAGTTTATATGTGGGGACAGGGGGCACTGAAGCTTTCTTT. Its translation is CASSLYVGTGGTEAFF.

The sample holds many counts of this clonotype. The rearrangement links TRBV3-1 to TRBJ1-2; 11 bases map to TRBD1. Germline CDR1 reads LGHDT; CDR2 reads YNNKEL (reference sequence). The trim removed 4 bases at V and 3 bases at J, leaving 4 bases unmatched. This CDR3 spans 15 amino acids. DNA of the CDR3: TGTGCCAGCAGCCCATGGACAGGGGGCGACTATGGCTACACCTTC. This encodes CASSPWTGGDYGYTF.

J is TRBJ2-3 and V is TRBV5-1; D unclear. The germline V and J ends were trimmed by 3 bases and 6 bases, with 5 bases remaining between them. CDR3 size: 11 residues. Germline-derived CDR1 and CDR2 are SGHRS and YFSETQ. CDR3 DNA: TGCGCCAGCAGCTGGAAGGATACGCAGTATTTT. Translation gives CASSWKDTQYF.

The chain combines TRBV6-2 or TRBV6-3 with TRBJ2-7; D is undetermined. This CDR3 is 12 amino acids long. V lost 7 bases and J lost 3, with 10 bases in between. Germline lookup yields CDR1 MNHEY and CDR2 SVGEGT. CDR3 in DNA: TGTGCCAGCACACTACATCACTACGAGCAGTACTTC. Translating it yields CASTLHHYEQYF.

In this sample, this clonotype turned up a few times. The chain has TRBV2 and TRBJ1-4, with TRBD1 matching over 9 bases. CDR1 and CDR2 from the germline V gene are SNHLY and FYNNEI. V shed 6 bases and J 6 bases; nucleotides not matched to a gene: 5. This CDR3 is 14 amino acids long. Here the CDR3 reads CASRLRDRDEKLFF. As DNA, the CDR3 is TGTGCCAGCAGACTCCGGGACAGGGATGAAAAACTGTTTTTT.

The gene calls are TRBV11-2 and TRBJ2-1, with 9 bases matching TRBD2. This CDR3 comprises 16 residues. The germline CDR1 and CDR2 sequences are SGHAT and FQNNGV. The junction had 9 bases not matched to a gene; V was cut back by 5 bases and J by 4 bases. The CDR3 DNA is TGTGCCAGCAGCCCAATAGCGGGAGTGGTTTACAATGAGCAGTTCTTC. Protein sequence: CASSPIAGVVYNEQFF.

This clonotype was found a few times. This chain joins TRBV27 and TRBJ1-1, with D unclear. The CDR3 spans 9 residues. The ends were cut back, 6 bases at V and 8 bases at J, with 4 bases in the middle. Germline lookup yields CDR1 MNHEY and CDR2 SMNVEV (reference sequence). This chain's CDR3 is CASSPEAFF. Here the CDR3 DNA reads TGTGCCAGCAGCCCCGAAGCTTTCTTT.

The chain has TRBV5-4 and TRBJ2-7; TRBD1 matches at 7 bases. Germline loops: CDR1 SGHNT, CDR2 YYREEE (reference sequence). The CDR3 totals 12 residues. J gave up 5 bases and V 4 bases, and 3 bases lay outside the gene matches. The CDR3 DNA sequence: TGTGCCAGCAGCACGGACAGGCACGAGCAGTACTTC. Its protein is CASSTDRHEQYF.

This chain's CDR3 is CSVVGGLGQPQHF. CDR3 sequence (DNA): TGCAGCGTTGTCGGGGGATTGGGACAGCCCCAGCATTTT. The chain is built from TRBV29-1 and TRBJ1-5, with TRBD1 as a possible D gene (5 bases). The V gene lost 4 bases and the J gene lost 7 bases, with 14 bases spanning the gap. Germline loops: CDR1 SQVTM, CDR2 ANQGSEA. CDR3 length equals 13 residues.

The rearrangement links TRBV27 to TRBJ1-6; 8 nucleotides line up with TRBD1. From germline, CDR1 is MNHEY and CDR2 SMNVEV (reference sequence). The CDR3 length is 15 residues. J lost 10 bases, V lost 6 bases, and 11 bases had no gene match. The CDR3 sequence is CASRKGDRIFSPLHF. CDR3 DNA: TGTGCCAGCAGGAAAGGGGACAGGATATTCTCACCCCTCCACTTT.

V gene TRBV6-5 combines with J gene TRBJ1-1; 8 nucleotides line up with TRBD1. Germline V gene data show CDR1 as MNHEY and CDR2 as SVGAGI. This CDR3 is 13 amino acids long. V shed 6 bases, J shed 8 bases, and the junction held 8 bases outside the gene matches. The DNA for the CDR3 is TGTGCCAGCAGGAGGACAGGGAACGGCGAAGCTTTCTTT. Translation gives CASRRTGNGEAFF.

This clonotype was counted a few times. The CDR3 reads CATSDSDRPSSYNEQFF. DNA for the CDR3: TGTGCCACCAGTGATTCGGACAGGCCTAGCTCCTACAATGAGCAGTTCTTC. The chain combines TRBV24-1 with TRBJ2-1; 7 bases align to TRBD1. V lost 2 bases to trimming and J lost 0 bases; unmatched junction nucleotides: 6. CDR1 is KGHDR, CDR2 SFDVKD, per germline. The CDR3 is made up of 17 amino acids.

The J gene is TRBJ2-1, the V gene TRBV12-3 or TRBV12-4; D call uncertain. This CDR3 region has 15 residues. Trimming pared 8 bases from V and 6 bases from J, leaving 20 bases between. The CDR3 loop reads CASLHGRLYTNEQFF. In nucleotides, the CDR3 is TGTGCCAGCCTACATGGGCGTCTCTACACCAATGAGCAGTTCTTC.

V usage is TRBV7-6 and J usage is TRBJ1-6; 8 positions agree with TRBD1. Looked up from germline, CDR1 is SGHVS and CDR2 is FNYEAQ. The CDR3 totals 16 residues. V lost 4 bases to trimming and J lost 4 bases; unmatched junction nucleotides: 6. The DNA for the CDR3 is TGTGCCAGCAGCTCACAGGGGGTTGGGTATAATTCACCCCTCCACTTT. It is translated as CASSSQGVGYNSPLHF. The full variable domain, its missing parts supplied by reference TRBV7-6 and TRBJ1-6, is GAGVSQSPRYKVTKRGQDVALRCDPISGHVSLYWYRQALGQGPEFLTYFNYEAQQDKSGLPNDRFSAERPEGSISTLTIQRTEQRDSAMYRCASSSQGVGYNSPLHFGNGTRLTVT.

The chain couples TRBV28 to TRBJ2-2; 7 nucleotides agree with TRBD1. Germline trimming cut 8 bases from V and 3 bases from J; bases unmatched to any gene: 9. The CDR3 extends over 15 amino acids. The germline gives CDR1 MDHEN, CDR2 SYDVKM. This chain's CDR3 is CASAGTGTDTGELFF. Written as DNA, the CDR3 is TGTGCCAGCGCCGGTACCGGGACAGACACCGGGGAGCTGTTTTTT.